This T cell receptor beta chain emerged from a study of T-cell reconstitution after alpha-beta-depleted transplantation in children. Germline V gene sequence: CDR1 DFQATT, CDR2 SNEGSKA (reference sequence). The CDR3 is made up of 12 amino acids. The V gene lost 0 bases and the J gene lost 7 bases, with 7 bases spanning the gap. This sample's TCRbeta library carried unique molecular identifier barcodes. TCRdb reprocessed the PCR reads via MiXCR and lists one record per CDR3 protein. The table includes some 200,000 distinct CDR3 sequences, about 9.6% detected once. This clonotype was counted many times.

The V call is TRBV20-1, the J call TRBJ2-1; D is unresolved. Source: PBMCs from the stem cell graft donor, taken from the stem cell graft. This TCR was sampled from a human donor who donated a stem cell graft to a child with SCID. The CDR3 spells CSAREGKNEQFF. The CDR3 nucleotides are TGCAGTGCTAGAGAAGGGAAAAATGAGCAGTTCTTC.